This T cell receptor beta chain came from a study of T cells in localized non-small cell lung cancer. Study-wide findings and caveats: Uninvolved adjacent lung, not tumor, had the highest T cell clonality. Turning up in adjacent lung were a median around 58 of the top 100 tumor clones. Only one tumor region was sequenced, so heterogeneity remains possible.

V was shortened by 4 bases and J by 1 base, with 13 bases between the two germline ends. Germline values: CDR1 SQVTM, CDR2 ANQGSEA. CDR3 length: 15 amino acids. Data came from immunoSEQ multiplex PCR; TCRdb stores just in-frame clones and leaves some out. This table has about 3,500 clones, less than 30% appearing once. As regards this clone: Its antigen remains unknown.

The sequence was obtained from a man aged 35-75 years with stage I lung adenocarcinoma. The J gene is TRBJ2-2, the V gene TRBV29-1; the D gene is possibly TRBD2 (7 bases). This specimen was lung tumor tissue, taken before any cancer treatment. CDR3 residues: CSVGSGGLNTGELFF. For the CDR3, the DNA is TGCAGCGTTGGATCGGGGGGCCTGAACACCGGGGAGCTGTTTTTT.